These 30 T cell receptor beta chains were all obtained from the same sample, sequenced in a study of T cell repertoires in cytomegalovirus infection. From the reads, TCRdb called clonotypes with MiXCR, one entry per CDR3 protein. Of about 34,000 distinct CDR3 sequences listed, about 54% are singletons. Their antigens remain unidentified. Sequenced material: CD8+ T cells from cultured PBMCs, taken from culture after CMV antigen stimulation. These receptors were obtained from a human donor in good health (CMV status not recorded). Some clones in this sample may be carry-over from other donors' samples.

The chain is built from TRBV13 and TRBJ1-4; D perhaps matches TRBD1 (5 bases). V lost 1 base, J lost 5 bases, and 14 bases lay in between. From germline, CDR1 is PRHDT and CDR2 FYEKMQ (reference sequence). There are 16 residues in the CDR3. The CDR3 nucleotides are TGTGCCAGCAGCTTAGCCCGTAGACAGAGCAATGAAAAACTGTTTTTT. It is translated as CASSLARRQSNEKLFF.

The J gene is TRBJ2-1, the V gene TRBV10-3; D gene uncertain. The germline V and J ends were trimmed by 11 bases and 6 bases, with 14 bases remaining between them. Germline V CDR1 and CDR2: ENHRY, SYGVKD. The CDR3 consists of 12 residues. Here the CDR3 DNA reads TGTGCCGTTAAGGACCGGGTCAATGAGCAGTTCTTC. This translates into CAVKDRVNEQFF.

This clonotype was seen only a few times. The CDR3 here is CASSLWAGKNTEAFF. Here the CDR3 DNA reads TGTGCCAGCAGCTTATGGGCAGGGAAGAACACTGAAGCTTTCTTT. The V gene is TRBV11-2, the J gene TRBJ1-1; D is possibly TRBD1 (5 bases). The V gene's germline CDR1 is SGHAT and CDR2 FQNNGV. The V and J ends lost 2 bases and 1 base respectively, with 11 bases between them. The CDR3 extends over 15 amino acids.

The CDR3 DNA follows: TGTGCCAGCAGCTTAACCCACGGCCAGAATCAGCCCCAGCATTTT. It yields the protein CASSLTHGQNQPQHF. The chain joins TRBV7-3 to TRBJ1-5; D unresolved. Germline CDR1 is SGHTA and CDR2 is FQGTGA. The ends were cut back, 0 bases at V and 4 bases at J, with 10 bases in the middle. The length of the CDR3 is 15 residues.

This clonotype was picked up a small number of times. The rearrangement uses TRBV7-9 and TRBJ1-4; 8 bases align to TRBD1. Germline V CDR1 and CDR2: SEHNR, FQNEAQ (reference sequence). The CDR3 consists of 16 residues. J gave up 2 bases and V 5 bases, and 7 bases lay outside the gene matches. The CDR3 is CASSADRAGTNEKLFF. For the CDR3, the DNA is TGTGCCAGCAGCGCGGACAGGGCGGGTACTAATGAAAAACTGTTTTTT.

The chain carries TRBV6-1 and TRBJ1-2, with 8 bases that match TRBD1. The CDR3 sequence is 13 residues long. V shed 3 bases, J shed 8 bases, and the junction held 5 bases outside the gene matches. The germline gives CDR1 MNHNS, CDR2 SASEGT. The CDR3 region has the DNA TGTGCCAGCAGTGACCTGGGACAGGCCGGCTACACCTTC. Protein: CASSDLGQAGYTF.

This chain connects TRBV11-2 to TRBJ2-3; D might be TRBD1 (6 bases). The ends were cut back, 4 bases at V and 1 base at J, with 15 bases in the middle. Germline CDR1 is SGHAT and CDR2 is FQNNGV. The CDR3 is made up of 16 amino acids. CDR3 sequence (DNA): TGTGCCAGCAGCTCGGGACAAAATCGGGGCACAGATACGCAGTATTTT. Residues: CASSSGQNRGTDTQYF.

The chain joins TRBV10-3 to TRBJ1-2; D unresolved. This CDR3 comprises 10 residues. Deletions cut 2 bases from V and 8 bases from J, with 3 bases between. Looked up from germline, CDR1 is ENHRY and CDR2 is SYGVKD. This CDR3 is CAISENGYTF. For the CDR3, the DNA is TGTGCCATCAGTGAGAACGGCTACACCTTC.

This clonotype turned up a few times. The CDR3 sequence: CASSFGRNNQPQHF. CDR3 sequence (DNA): TGTGCCAGCAGCTTTGGACGGAACAATCAGCCCCAGCATTTT. V gene TRBV5-6 combines with J gene TRBJ1-5; the D is unclear. The germline CDR1 and CDR2 sequences are SGHDT and YYEEEE. CDR3 length: 14 amino acids. The ends were cut back, 2 bases at V and 3 bases at J, with 9 bases in the middle. The entire variable domain, with the rest obtained from reference TRBV5-6 and TRBJ1-5, is as follows: DAGVTQSPTHLIKTRGQQVTLRCSPKSGHDTVSWYQQALGQGPQFIFQYYEEEERQRGNFPDRFSGHQFPNYSSELNVNALLLGDSALYLCASSFGRNNQPQHFGDGTRLSIL.

The CDR3 nucleotides read TGTGCCAGCAGCCTAGATGTGGCCACGCAAGAGACCCAGTACTTC. Protein: CASSLDVATQETQYF. This chain links TRBV12-3 or TRBV12-4 with TRBJ2-5; no definite D call. Trimming took 6 bases from V and 2 from J, leaving 16 bases between them. The CDR3 is 15 residues long.

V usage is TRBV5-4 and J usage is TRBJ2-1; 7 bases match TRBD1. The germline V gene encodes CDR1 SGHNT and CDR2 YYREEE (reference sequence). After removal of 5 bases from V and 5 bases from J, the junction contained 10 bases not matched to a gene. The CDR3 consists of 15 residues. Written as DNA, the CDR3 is TGTGCCAGCAGTTCCATGACAGGGCTCCACAATGAGCAGTTCTTC. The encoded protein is CASSSMTGLHNEQFF. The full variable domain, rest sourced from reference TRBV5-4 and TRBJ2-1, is ETGVTQSPTHLIKTRGQQVTLRCSSQSGHNTVSWYQQALGQGPQFIFQYYREEENGRGNFPPRFSGLQFPNYSSELNVNALELDDSALYLCASSSMTGLHNEQFFGPGTRLTVL.

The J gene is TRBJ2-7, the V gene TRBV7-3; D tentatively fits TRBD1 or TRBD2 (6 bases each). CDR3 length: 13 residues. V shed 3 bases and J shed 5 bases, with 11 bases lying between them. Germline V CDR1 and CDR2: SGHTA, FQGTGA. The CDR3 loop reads CASSFGGGDEQYF. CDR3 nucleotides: TGTGCCAGCAGCTTTGGGGGCGGGGACGAGCAGTACTTC.

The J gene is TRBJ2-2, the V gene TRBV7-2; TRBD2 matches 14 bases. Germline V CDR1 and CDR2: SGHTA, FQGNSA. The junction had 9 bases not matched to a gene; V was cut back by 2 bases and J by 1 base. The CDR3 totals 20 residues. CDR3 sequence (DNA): TGTGCCAGCAGCTTAAAACCCCACGGGACTAGCGGGGGGAACACCGGGGAGCTGTTTTTT. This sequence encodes CASSLKPHGTSGGNTGELFF. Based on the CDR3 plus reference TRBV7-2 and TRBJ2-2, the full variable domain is GAGVSQSPSNKVTEKGKDVELRCDPISGHTALYWYRQSLGQGLEFLIYFQGNSAPDKSGLPSDRFSAERTGGSVSTLTIQRTQQEDSAVYLCASSLKPHGTSGGNTGELFFGEGSRLTVL.

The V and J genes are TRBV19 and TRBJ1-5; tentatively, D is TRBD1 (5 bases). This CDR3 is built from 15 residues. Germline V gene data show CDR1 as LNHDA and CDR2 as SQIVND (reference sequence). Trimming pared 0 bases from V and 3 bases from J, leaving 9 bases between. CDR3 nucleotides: TGTGCCAGTAGTATAGATCTCAGGGCCAATCAGCCCCAGCATTTT. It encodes CASSIDLRANQPQHF.

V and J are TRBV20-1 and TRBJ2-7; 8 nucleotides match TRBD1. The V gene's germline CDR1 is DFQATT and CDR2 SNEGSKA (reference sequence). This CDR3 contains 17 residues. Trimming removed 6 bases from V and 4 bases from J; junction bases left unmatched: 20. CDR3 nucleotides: TGCAGTGCAAGAATCAGGGGGCGAATAGTGGGGGGATACGAGCAGTACTTC. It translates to CSARIRGRIVGGYEQYF.

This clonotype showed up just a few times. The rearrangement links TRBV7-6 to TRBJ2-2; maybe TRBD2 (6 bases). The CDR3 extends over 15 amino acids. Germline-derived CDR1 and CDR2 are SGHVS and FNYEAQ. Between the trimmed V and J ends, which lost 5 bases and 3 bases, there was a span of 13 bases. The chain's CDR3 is CASSKGGVYTGELFF. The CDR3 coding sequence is TGTGCCAGCAGCAAAGGAGGGGTCTACACCGGGGAGCTGTTTTTT.

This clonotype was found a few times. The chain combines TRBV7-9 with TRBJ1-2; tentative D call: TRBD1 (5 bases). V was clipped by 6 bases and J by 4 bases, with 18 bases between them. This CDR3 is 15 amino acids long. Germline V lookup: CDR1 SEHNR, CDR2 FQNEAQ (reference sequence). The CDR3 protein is CASSRTRDRLYGYTF. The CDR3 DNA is TGTGCCAGCAGTCGTACCCGAGACAGACTCTATGGCTACACCTTC.

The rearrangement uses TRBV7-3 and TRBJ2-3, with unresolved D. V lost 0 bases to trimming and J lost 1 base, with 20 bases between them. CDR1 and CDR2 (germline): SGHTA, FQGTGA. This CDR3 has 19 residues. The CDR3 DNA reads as TGTGCCAGCAGCTTAACTGGGATCGGTAGCCCGCACCGCACAGATACGCAGTATTTT. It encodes CASSLTGIGSPHRTDTQYF. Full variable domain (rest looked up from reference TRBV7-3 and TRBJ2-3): GAGVSQTPSNKVTEKGKYVELRCDPISGHTALYWYRQSLGQGPEFLIYFQGTGAADDSGLPNDRFFAVRPEGSVSTLKIQRTERGDSAVYLCASSLTGIGSPHRTDTQYFGPGTRLTVL.

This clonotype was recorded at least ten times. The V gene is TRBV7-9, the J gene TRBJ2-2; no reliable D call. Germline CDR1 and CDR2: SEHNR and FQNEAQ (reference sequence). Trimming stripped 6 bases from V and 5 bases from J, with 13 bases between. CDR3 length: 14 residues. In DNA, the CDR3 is TGTGCCAGCAGTACAACCGACTGGACCGGGGAGCTGTTTTTT. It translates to CASSTTDWTGELFF.

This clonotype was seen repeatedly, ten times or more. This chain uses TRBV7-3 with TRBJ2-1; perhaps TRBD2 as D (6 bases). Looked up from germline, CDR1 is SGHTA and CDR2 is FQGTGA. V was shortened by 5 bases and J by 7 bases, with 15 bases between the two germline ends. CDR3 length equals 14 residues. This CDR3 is CASSPDGSLNEQFF. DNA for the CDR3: TGTGCCAGCAGCCCCGACGGGAGTTTGAATGAGCAGTTCTTC.

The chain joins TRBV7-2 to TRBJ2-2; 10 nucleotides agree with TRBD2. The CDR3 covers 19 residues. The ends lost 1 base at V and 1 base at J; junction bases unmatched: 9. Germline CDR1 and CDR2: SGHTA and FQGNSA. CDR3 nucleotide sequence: TGTGCCAGCAGCTTAGGGGGGAAGACTAGCGGGTTGAACACCGGGGAGCTGTTTTTT. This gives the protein CASSLGGKTSGLNTGELFF.

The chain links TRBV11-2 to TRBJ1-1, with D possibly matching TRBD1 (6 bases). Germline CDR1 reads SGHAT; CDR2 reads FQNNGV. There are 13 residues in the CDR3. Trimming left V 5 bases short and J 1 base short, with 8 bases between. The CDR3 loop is CASSEGGNTEAFF. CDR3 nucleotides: TGTGCCAGCAGCGAGGGGGGGAACACTGAAGCTTTCTTT.

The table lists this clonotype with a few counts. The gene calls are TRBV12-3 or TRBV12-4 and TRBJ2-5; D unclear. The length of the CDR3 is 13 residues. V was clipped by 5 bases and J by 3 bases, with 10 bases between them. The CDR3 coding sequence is TGTGCCAGCAGTCCAGAACTGGAAGAGACCCAGTACTTC. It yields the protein CASSPELEETQYF.

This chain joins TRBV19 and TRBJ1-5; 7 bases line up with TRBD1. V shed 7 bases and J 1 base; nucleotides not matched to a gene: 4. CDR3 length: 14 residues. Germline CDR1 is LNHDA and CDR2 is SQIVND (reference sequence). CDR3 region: CASMGQKSNQPQHF. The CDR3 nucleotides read TGTGCCAGTATGGGACAGAAGAGCAATCAGCCCCAGCATTTT.

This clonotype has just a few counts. CDR3 sequence: CASSEGASGRVETQYF. CDR3 DNA: TGCGCCAGCAGTGAGGGGGCCAGCGGGAGGGTAGAGACCCAGTACTTC. This chain connects TRBV10-2 to TRBJ2-5, with TRBD2 matching 10 bases. The germline CDR1 and CDR2 sequences are WSHSY and SAAADI. The length of the CDR3 is 16 residues. V was pared by 2 bases and J by 4 bases, with 7 bases of the junction left unmatched.

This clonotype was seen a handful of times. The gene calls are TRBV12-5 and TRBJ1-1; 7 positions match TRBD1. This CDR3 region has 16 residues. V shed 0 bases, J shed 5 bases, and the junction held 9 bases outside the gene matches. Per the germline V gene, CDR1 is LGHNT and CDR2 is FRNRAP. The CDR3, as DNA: TGTGCTAGTGGTTTGGTTATCCACAGGGGACGGACTGAAGCTTTCTTT. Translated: CASGLVIHRGRTEAFF. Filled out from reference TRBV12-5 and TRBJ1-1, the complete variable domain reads DARVTQTPRHKVTEMGQEVTMRCQPILGHNTVFWYRQTMMQGLELLAYFRNRAPLDDSGMPKDRFSAEMPDATLATLKIQPSEPRDSAVYFCASGLVIHRGRTEAFFGQGTRLTVV.

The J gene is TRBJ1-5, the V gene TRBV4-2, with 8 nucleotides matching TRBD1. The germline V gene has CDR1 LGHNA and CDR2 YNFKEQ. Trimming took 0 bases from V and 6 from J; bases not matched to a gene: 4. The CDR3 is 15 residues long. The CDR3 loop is CASSQEAGGGQPQHF. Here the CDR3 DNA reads TGTGCCAGCAGCCAAGAAGCAGGGGGCGGTCAGCCCCAGCATTTT.

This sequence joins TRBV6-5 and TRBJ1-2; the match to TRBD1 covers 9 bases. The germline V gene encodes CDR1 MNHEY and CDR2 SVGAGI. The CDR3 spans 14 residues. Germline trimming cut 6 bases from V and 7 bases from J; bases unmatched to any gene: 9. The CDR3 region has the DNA TGTGCCAGCAGAAGTAACAGGGGGCGCGGTGGCTACACCTTC. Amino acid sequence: CASRSNRGRGGYTF.

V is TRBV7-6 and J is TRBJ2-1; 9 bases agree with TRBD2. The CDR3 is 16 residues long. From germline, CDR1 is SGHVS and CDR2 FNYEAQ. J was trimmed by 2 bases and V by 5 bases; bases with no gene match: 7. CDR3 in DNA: TGTGCCAGCAGCCCAGCTAGCGGGACCGCCTACAATGAGCAGTTCTTC. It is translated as CASSPASGTAYNEQFF.

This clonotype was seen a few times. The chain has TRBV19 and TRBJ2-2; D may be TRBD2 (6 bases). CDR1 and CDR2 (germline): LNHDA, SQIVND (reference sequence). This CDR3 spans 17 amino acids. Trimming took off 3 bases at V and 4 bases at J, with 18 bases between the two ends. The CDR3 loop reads CASSILSPSAITGELFF. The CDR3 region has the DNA TGTGCCAGTAGTATCCTCAGCCCTAGCGCGATCACCGGGGAGCTGTTTTTT.